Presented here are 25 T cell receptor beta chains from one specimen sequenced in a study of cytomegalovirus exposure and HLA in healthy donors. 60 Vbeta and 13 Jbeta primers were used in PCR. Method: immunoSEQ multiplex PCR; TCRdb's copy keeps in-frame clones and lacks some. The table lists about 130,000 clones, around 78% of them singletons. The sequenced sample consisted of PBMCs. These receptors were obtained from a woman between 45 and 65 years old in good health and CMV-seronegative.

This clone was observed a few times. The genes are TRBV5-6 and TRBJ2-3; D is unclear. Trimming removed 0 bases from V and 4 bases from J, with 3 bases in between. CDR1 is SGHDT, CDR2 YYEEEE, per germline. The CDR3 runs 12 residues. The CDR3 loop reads CASSLASDTQYF. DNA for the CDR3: TGTGCCAGCAGCTTGGCCTCAGATACGCAGTATTTT.

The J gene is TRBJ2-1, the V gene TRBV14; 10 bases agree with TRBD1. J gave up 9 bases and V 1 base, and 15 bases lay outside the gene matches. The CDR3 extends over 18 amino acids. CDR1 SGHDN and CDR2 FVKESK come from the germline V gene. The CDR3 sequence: CASSQGHLMGQGNTEQFF. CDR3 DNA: TGTGCCAGCAGCCAAGGCCACCTTATGGGACAGGGGAATACTGAGCAGTTCTTC.

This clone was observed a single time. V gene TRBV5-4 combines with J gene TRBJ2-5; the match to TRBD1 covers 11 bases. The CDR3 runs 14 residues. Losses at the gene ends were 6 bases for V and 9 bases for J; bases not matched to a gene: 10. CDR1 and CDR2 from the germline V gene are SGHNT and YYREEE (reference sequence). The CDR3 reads CASTQGQGENPQYF. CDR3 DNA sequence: TGTGCCAGCACCCAGGGACAGGGGGAAAATCCCCAGTACTTC.

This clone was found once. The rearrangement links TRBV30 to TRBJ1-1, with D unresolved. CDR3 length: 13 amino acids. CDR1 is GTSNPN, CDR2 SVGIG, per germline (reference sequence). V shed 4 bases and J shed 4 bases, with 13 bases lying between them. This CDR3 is CAWIPVRGTEAFF. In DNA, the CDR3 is TGTGCCTGGATTCCCGTCCGAGGCACTGAAGCTTTCTTT.

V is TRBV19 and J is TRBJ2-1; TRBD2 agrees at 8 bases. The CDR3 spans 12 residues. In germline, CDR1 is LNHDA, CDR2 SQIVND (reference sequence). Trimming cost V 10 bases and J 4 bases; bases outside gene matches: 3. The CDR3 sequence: CATREGYNEQFF. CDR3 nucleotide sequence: TGTGCCACCCGGGAGGGATACAATGAGCAGTTCTTC.

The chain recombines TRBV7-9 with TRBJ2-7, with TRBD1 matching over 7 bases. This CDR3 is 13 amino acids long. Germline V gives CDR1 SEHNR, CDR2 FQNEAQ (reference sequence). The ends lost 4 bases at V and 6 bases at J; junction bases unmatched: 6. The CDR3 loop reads CASSYDRAGEQYV. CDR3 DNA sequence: TGTGCCAGCAGCTACGACAGGGCAGGCGAGCAGTACGTC.

The CDR3, as DNA: TGTGCCTGGAGTGTCGGGTTAGTAACCTACGAGCAGTACTTC. Translating it yields CAWSVGLVTYEQYF. The chain is built from TRBV30 and TRBJ2-7; D is unclear. CDR1 is GTSNPN and CDR2 is SVGIG in the germline V gene (reference sequence). The CDR3 covers 14 residues. Trimming took off 0 bases at V and 2 bases at J, with 11 bases between the two ends.

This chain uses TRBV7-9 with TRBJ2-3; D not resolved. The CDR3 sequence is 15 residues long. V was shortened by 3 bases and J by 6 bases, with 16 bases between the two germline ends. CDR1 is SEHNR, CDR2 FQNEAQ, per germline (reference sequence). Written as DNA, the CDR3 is TGTGCCAGCAGCTTTTCAGTACCCCTGGGCGATACGCAGTATTTT. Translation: CASSFSVPLGDTQYF.

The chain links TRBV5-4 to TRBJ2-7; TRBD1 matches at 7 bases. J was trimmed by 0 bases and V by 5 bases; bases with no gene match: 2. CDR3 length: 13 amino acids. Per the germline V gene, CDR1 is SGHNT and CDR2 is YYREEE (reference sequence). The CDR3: CASSWDSSYEQYF. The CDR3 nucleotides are TGTGCCAGCAGTTGGGACAGCTCCTACGAGCAGTACTTC.

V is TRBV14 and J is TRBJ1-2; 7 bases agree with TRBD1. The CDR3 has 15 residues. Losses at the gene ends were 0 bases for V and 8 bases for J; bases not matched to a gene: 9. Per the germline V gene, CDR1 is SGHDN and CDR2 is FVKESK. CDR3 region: CASSQDQGGILGYTF. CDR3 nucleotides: TGTGCCAGCAGCCAAGATCAGGGGGGTATCTTGGGCTACACCTTC.

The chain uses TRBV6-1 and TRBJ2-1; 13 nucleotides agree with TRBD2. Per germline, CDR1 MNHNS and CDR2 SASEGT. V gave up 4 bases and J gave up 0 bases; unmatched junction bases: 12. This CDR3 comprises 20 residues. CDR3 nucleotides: TGTGCCAGCAGTGCCGGGACTAGCGGGAAGGGATTTCGCTCCTACAATGAGCAGTTCTTC. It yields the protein CASSAGTSGKGFRSYNEQFF.

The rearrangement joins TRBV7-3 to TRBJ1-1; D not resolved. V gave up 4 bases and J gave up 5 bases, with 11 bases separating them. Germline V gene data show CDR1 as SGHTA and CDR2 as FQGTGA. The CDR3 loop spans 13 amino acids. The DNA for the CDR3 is TGTGCCAGCAGCTCGGGTAGGCTAACTGAAGCTTTCTTT. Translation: CASSSGRLTEAFF.

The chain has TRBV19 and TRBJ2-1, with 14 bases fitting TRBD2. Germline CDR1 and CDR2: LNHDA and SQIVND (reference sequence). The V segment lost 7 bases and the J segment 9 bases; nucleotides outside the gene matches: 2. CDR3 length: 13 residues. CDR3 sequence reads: CASTGLAGGEQFF. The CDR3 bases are TGTGCCAGTACTGGACTAGCGGGGGGTGAGCAGTTCTTC.

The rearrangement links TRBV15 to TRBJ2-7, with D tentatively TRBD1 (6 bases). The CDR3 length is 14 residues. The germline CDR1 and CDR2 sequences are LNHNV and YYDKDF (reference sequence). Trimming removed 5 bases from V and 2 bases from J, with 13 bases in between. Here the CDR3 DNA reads TGTGCCACCAGCCGATCGACAGGCCCCTACGAGCAGTACTTC. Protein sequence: CATSRSTGPYEQYF.

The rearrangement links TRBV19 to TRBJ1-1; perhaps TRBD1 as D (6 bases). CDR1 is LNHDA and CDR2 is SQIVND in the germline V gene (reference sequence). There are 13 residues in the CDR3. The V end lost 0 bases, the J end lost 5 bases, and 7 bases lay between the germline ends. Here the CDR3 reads CASSIDRGTEAFF. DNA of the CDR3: TGTGCCAGTAGTATAGACAGGGGAACTGAAGCTTTCTTT.

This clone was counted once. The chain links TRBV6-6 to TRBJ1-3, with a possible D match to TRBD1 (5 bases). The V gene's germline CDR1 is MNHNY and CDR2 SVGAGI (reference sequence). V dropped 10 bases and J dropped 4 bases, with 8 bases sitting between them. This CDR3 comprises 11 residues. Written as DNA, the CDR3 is TGTGCCACCGGGGGGGGAAACACCATATATTTT. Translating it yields CATGGGNTIYF.

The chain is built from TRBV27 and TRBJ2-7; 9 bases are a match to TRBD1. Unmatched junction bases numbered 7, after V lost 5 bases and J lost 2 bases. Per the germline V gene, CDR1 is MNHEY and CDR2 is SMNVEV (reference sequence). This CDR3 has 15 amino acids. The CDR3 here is CASSKGQGKAYEQYF. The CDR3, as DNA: TGTGCCAGCAGTAAAGGACAGGGGAAAGCCTACGAGCAGTACTTC.

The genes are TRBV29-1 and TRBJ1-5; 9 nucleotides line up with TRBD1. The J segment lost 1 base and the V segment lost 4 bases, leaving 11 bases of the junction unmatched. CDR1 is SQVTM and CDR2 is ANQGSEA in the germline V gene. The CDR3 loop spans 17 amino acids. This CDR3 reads CSVVVGTGSISNQPQHF. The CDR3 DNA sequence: TGCAGCGTTGTCGTAGGGACAGGGAGCATCAGCAATCAGCCCCAGCATTTT. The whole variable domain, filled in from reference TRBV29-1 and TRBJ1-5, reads SAVISQKPSRDICQRGTSLTIQCQVDSQVTMMFWYRQQPGQSLTLIATANQGSEATYESGFVIDKFPISRPNLTFSTLTVSNMSPEDSSIYLCSVVVGTGSISNQPQHFGDGTRLSIL.

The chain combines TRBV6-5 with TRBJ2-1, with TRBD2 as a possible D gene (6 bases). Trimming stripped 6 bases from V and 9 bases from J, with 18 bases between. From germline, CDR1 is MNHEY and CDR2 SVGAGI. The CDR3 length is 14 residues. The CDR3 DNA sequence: TGTGCCAGCAGCCAGTCTTCAGCCGGGGGTGAGCAGTTCTTC. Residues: CASSQSSAGGEQFF.

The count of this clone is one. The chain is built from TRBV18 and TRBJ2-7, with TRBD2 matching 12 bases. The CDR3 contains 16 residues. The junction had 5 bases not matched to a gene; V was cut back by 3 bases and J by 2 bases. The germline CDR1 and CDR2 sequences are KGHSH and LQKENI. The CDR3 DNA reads TGTGCCAGCTCACCCACTTCTAGCGGGGGGGCCTACGAGCAGTACTTC. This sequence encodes CASSPTSSGGAYEQYF.

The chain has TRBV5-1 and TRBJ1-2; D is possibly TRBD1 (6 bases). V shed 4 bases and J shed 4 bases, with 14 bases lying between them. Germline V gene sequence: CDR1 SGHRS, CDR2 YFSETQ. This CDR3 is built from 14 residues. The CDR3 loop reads CASSGIQGSYGYTF. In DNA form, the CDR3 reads TGCGCCAGCAGCGGAATACAGGGCAGCTATGGCTACACCTTC.

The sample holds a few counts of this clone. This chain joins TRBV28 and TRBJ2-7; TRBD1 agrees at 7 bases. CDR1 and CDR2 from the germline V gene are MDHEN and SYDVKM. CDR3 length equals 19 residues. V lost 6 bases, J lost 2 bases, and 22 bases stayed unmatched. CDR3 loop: CASSPPPSRWGQRTYEQYF. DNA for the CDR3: TGTGCCAGCAGCCCACCCCCGTCGCGGTGGGGACAGCGTACCTACGAGCAGTACTTC. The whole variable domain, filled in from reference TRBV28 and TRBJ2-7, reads DVKVTQSSRYLVKRTGEKVFLECVQDMDHENMFWYRQDPGLGLRLIYFSYDVKMKEKGDIPEGYSVSREKKERFSLILESASTNQTSMYLCASSPPPSRWGQRTYEQYFGPGTRLTVT.

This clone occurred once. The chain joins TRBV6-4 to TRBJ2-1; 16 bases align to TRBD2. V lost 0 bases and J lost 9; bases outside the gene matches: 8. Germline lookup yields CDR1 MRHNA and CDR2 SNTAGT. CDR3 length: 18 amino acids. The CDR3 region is CASSDSPGLAGGPREQFF. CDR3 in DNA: TGTGCCAGCAGTGACTCACCGGGACTAGCGGGAGGGCCGCGTGAGCAGTTCTTC.

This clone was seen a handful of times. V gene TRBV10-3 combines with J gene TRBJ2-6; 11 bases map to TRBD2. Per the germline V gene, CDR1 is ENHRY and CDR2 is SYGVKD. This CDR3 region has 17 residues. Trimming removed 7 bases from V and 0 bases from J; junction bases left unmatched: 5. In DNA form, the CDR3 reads TGTGCCATCAAGGGACTAGCGGATGACTCTGGGGCCAACGTCCTGACTTTC. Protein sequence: CAIKGLADDSGANVLTF.

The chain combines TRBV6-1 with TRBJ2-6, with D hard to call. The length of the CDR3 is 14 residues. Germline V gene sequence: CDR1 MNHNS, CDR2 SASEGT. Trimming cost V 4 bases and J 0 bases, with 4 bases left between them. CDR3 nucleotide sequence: TGTGCCAGCAGTGCCGTCTCTGGGGCCAACGTCCTGACTTTC. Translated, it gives CASSAVSGANVLTF.